Listed here are 30 T cell receptor beta chains from one sample, sequenced in a study of blood T cell repertoires in COVID-19. Method: immunoSEQ multiplex PCR; TCRdb's copy keeps in-frame clones and lacks some. Here the sample spans under 250,000 clones, roughly 92% being singletons. Source material: peripheral blood. These receptors were taken from a man between 60 and 70 years old with COVID-19, enrolled during active disease.

The chain joins TRBV18 to TRBJ1-2, with TRBD1 matching over 9 bases. Germline CDR1 KGHSH, CDR2 LQKENI. The trim removed 4 bases at V and 4 bases at J, leaving 7 bases unmatched. The CDR3 extends over 15 amino acids. The CDR3 region has the DNA TGTGCCAGCTCACGGCCGGGACAGGGAGGCTATGGCTACACCTTC. It translates to CASSRPGQGGYGYTF. Drawing the rest from reference TRBV18 and TRBJ1-2, the complete variable domain is NAGVMQNPRHLVRRRGQEARLRCSPMKGHSHVYWYRQLPEEGLKFMVYLQKENIIDESGMPKERFSAEFPKEGPSILRIQQVVRGDSAAYFCASSRPGQGGYGYTFGSGTRLTVV.

The chain links TRBV19 to TRBJ2-6; TRBD1 aligns across 8 bases. Germline assignment: CDR1 LNHDA and CDR2 SQIVND (reference sequence). The CDR3 runs 16 residues. J gave up 0 bases and V 7 bases, and 5 bases lay outside the gene matches. CDR3 sequence reads: CASKGTGSSGANVLTF. Written as DNA, the CDR3 is TGTGCCAGTAAAGGGACAGGATCCTCTGGGGCCAACGTCCTGACTTTC.

This sequence joins TRBV2 and TRBJ2-3, with 13 bases lining up with TRBD2. Trimming took 2 bases from V and 8 from J; bases not matched to a gene: 7. The CDR3 contains 16 residues. Germline loops: CDR1 SNHLY, CDR2 FYNNEI. CDR3: CASSELPLAGGTTQYF. The CDR3 DNA follows: TGTGCCAGCAGTGAACTCCCACTAGCGGGGGGGACTACGCAGTATTTT. Looking up the rest from reference TRBV2 and TRBJ2-3 gives the full variable domain: EPEVTQTPSHQVTQMGQEVILRCVPISNHLYFYWYRQILGQKVEFLVSFYNNEISEKSEIFDDQFSVERPDGSNFTLKIRSTKLEDSAMYFCASSELPLAGGTTQYFGPGTRLTVL.

The chain couples TRBV3-1 (or the pseudogene TRBV3-2) to TRBJ1-2; weak D call: TRBD1 (5 bases). The V gene lost 2 bases and the J gene lost 0 bases, with 10 bases spanning the gap. Germline CDR1 reads LGHDT; CDR2 reads YNNKEL (reference sequence). The CDR3 totals 15 residues. DNA for the CDR3: TGTGCCAGCAGCCAAAGGGGTGCGGCTAACTATGGCTACACCTTC. Protein product: CASSQRGAANYGYTF.

V is TRBV20-1 and J is TRBJ1-2; D gene ambiguous. V was pared by 5 bases and J by 8 bases, with 9 bases between. The germline CDR1 and CDR2 sequences are DFQATT and SNEGSKA (reference sequence). This CDR3 is built from 10 residues. The CDR3 nucleotides are TGCAGTGCTGGTCCCGGGGGCTACACCTTC. Translated, it gives CSAGPGGYTF.

This clone was recorded only once. This chain joins TRBV15 and TRBJ2-1; 9 nucleotides agree with TRBD1. The germline CDR1 and CDR2 sequences are LNHNV and YYDKDF (reference sequence). The trim removed 3 bases at V and 2 bases at J, leaving 8 bases unmatched. This CDR3 is built from 17 residues. The CDR3 loop reads CATSSPRTGVAYNEQFF. DNA of the CDR3: TGTGCCACCAGCAGCCCAAGGACAGGGGTGGCCTACAATGAGCAGTTCTTC.

The chain's CDR3 is CASKRQDLNYGYTF. In DNA, the CDR3 is TGTGCCAGTAAAAGACAGGACCTAAACTATGGCTACACCTTC. V and J are TRBV19 and TRBJ1-2; D is possibly TRBD1 (6 bases). V lost 7 bases, J lost 2 bases, and 14 bases lay in between. Per the germline V gene, CDR1 is LNHDA and CDR2 is SQIVND (reference sequence). The CDR3 sequence is 14 residues long. Drawing the rest from reference TRBV19 and TRBJ1-2, the complete variable domain is DGGITQSPKYLFRKEGQNVTLSCEQNLNHDAMYWYRQDPGQGLRLIYYSQIVNDFQKGDIAEGYSVSREKKESFPLTVTSAQKNPTAFYLCASKRQDLNYGYTFGSGTRLTVV.

The chain recombines TRBV14 with TRBJ2-1, with 9 bases lining up with TRBD1. With V trimmed by 1 base and J by 2 bases, 0 bases remained unmatched. CDR1 and CDR2 from the germline V gene are SGHDN and FVKESK. The CDR3 has 15 amino acids. Written as DNA, the CDR3 is TGTGCCAGCAGCCAAGGACAGGGGGCCTACAATGAGCAGTTCTTC. It translates to CASSQGQGAYNEQFF.

This clone was seen only once. V gene TRBV5-4 combines with J gene TRBJ2-3; 11 bases match TRBD2. The CDR3 contains 15 residues. Germline V gene sequence: CDR1 SGHNT, CDR2 YYREEE (reference sequence). The ends lost 3 bases at V and 1 base at J; junction bases unmatched: 1. Here the CDR3 DNA reads TGTGCCAGCAGCTCGGGACTAGCGGGCACAGATACGCAGTATTTT. Translation gives CASSSGLAGTDTQYF.

The J gene is TRBJ2-5, the V gene TRBV9; 8 bases map to TRBD2. CDR3 length: 17 residues. Per germline, CDR1 SGDLS and CDR2 YYNGEE. V shed 2 bases and J 2 bases; nucleotides not matched to a gene: 11. The CDR3 reads CASSVLNWTSLQETQYF. CDR3 nucleotides: TGTGCCAGCAGCGTCCTTAACTGGACTAGCCTACAAGAGACCCAGTACTTC.

This clone was observed a single time. V gene TRBV15 combines with J gene TRBJ1-4; a weak D match, TRBD1 (5 bases). V gave up 8 bases and J gave up 4 bases, with 14 bases separating them. Germline CDR1 reads LNHNV; CDR2 reads YYDKDF (reference sequence). This CDR3 is built from 14 residues. As DNA, the CDR3 is TGTGCCACCTCTGCAGGGAGGGGTAATGAAAAACTGTTTTTT. It specifies CATSAGRGNEKLFF.

This chain uses TRBV20-1 with TRBJ2-1, with 11 nucleotides matching TRBD2. This CDR3 comprises 18 residues. Germline trimming cut 3 bases from V and 0 bases from J; bases unmatched to any gene: 10. Germline-derived CDR1 and CDR2 are DFQATT and SNEGSKA (reference sequence). The CDR3 nucleotides read TGCAGTGCTAGTTCCCTTCTAGCGGGAGGCAACTCCTACAATGAGCAGTTCTTC. This codes for CSASSLLAGGNSYNEQFF.

The chain is built from TRBV3-1 (or the pseudogene TRBV3-2) and TRBJ1-1; TRBD1 matches 8 bases. Germline CDR1 and CDR2: LGHDT and YNNKEL (reference sequence). Unmatched junction bases numbered 9, after V lost 5 bases and J lost 4 bases. The CDR3 extends over 15 amino acids. DNA of the CDR3: TGTGCCAGCAGCGCCCTTAAGACAGGGGTCACTGAAGCTTTCTTT. Translation: CASSALKTGVTEAFF.

This clone was picked up one time. The chain employs TRBV4-1 and TRBJ2-4, with D possibly being TRBD2 (5 bases). Germline V gives CDR1 MGHRA, CDR2 YSYEKL. The V end was cut by 0 bases, the J end by 3 bases, with 12 bases between. The CDR3 loop spans 16 amino acids. The CDR3 reads CASSQEGGLGKNIQYF. The CDR3 DNA reads as TGCGCCAGCAGCCAAGAAGGAGGCTTGGGCAAAAACATTCAGTACTTC.

This clone occurred a few times. V usage is TRBV7-8 and J usage is TRBJ1-1; 7 bases match TRBD1. The junction had 6 bases not matched to a gene; V was cut back by 5 bases and J by 3 bases. Germline CDR1 reads SGHVS; CDR2 reads FQNEAQ. The CDR3 sequence is 14 residues long. The chain's CDR3 is CASSPRQGDTEAFF. The CDR3 nucleotides read TGTGCCAGCAGCCCGCGACAGGGCGACACTGAAGCTTTCTTT.

This rearrangement joins TRBV30 to TRBJ1-3, with D perhaps matching TRBD1 (5 bases). This CDR3 has 13 amino acids. Germline V gives CDR1 GTSNPN, CDR2 SVGIG (reference sequence). V dropped 5 bases and J dropped 1 base, with 9 bases sitting between them. CDR3 region: CAWAEGSGNTIYF. The DNA of the CDR3 is TGTGCCTGGGCGGAGGGGTCTGGAAACACCATATATTTT. Complete variable domain (other parts from reference TRBV30 and TRBJ1-3): SQTIHQWPATLVQPVGSPLSLECTVEGTSNPNLYWYRQAAGRGLQLLFYSVGIGQISSEVPQNLSASRPQDRQFILSSKKLLLSDSGFYLCAWAEGSGNTIYFGEGSWLTVV.

The chain is built from TRBV7-6 and TRBJ1-4; D unclear. V shed 6 bases and J shed 3 bases, with 14 bases lying between them. CDR1 is SGHVS, CDR2 FNYEAQ, per germline. The CDR3 covers 15 residues. CDR3 region: CASSLPGSANEKLFF. Here the CDR3 DNA reads TGTGCCAGCAGTTTACCGGGTTCAGCTAATGAAAAACTGTTTTTT.

This chain connects TRBV6-2 or TRBV6-3 to TRBJ1-1; TRBD1 matches at 10 bases. CDR1 MNHEY and CDR2 SVGEGT come from the germline V gene. This CDR3 region has 16 residues. V was clipped by 5 bases and J by 0 bases; unmatched bases: 6. In DNA, the CDR3 is TGTGCCAGCAGTCTGCAGACAGGGGGCTTGAACACTGAAGCTTTCTTT. This sequence encodes CASSLQTGGLNTEAFF.

This clone was seen only once. The J gene is TRBJ1-1, the V gene TRBV18; D perhaps matches TRBD1 (5 bases). Germline V CDR1 and CDR2: KGHSH, LQKENI. This CDR3 is 14 amino acids long. V was shortened by 1 base and J by 2 bases, with 8 bases between the two germline ends. The CDR3 DNA is TGTGCCAGCTCACCACAGGGGTCAAACACTGAAGCTTTCTTT. It is translated as CASSPQGSNTEAFF.

The chain combines TRBV7-2 with TRBJ2-5, with a tentative D call TRBD2 (5 bases). CDR1 is SGHTA, CDR2 FQGNSA, per germline. The CDR3 runs 14 residues. V lost 8 bases and J 4 bases, leaving 17 bases between the germline ends. The CDR3 DNA reads TGTGCCAGCGGCCGTACTGCGGGCGCAGAGACCCAGTACTTC. It codes for CASGRTAGAETQYF. The whole variable domain, filled in from reference TRBV7-2 and TRBJ2-5, reads GAGVSQSPSNKVTEKGKDVELRCDPISGHTALYWYRQSLGQGLEFLIYFQGNSAPDKSGLPSDRFSAERTGGSVSTLTIQRTQQEDSAVYLCASGRTAGAETQYFGPGTRLLVL.

The chain recombines TRBV27 with TRBJ2-1; 10 bases map to TRBD2. V lost 4 bases, J lost 7 bases, and 10 bases stayed unmatched. This CDR3 is 16 amino acids long. CDR1 and CDR2 from the germline V gene are MNHEY and SMNVEV (reference sequence). The CDR3 reads CASSSYRLAGVNEQFF. CDR3 sequence (DNA): TGTGCCAGCAGTTCCTACCGTCTAGCGGGAGTGAATGAGCAGTTCTTC.

CDR3 nucleotides: TGCGCCAGCAGCTTGGGTCGCAGCGGGGGGGCCCCGGAGCTGTTTTTT. Its translation is CASSLGRSGGAPELFF. The chain joins TRBV5-1 to TRBJ2-2; 10 positions match TRBD2. Germline V lookup: CDR1 SGHRS, CDR2 YFSETQ. The CDR3 extends over 16 amino acids. The J segment lost 10 bases and the V segment lost 0 bases, leaving 9 bases of the junction unmatched.

This clone was observed a single time. The chain has TRBV12-3 or TRBV12-4 and TRBJ1-3; no reliable D call. The germline V and J ends were trimmed by 5 bases and 4 bases, with 9 bases remaining between them. The CDR3 loop spans 13 amino acids. The CDR3 is CASSTMAGNTIYF. DNA for the CDR3: TGTGCCAGCAGTACAATGGCCGGAAACACCATATATTTT.

V gene TRBV11-2 combines with J gene TRBJ1-1; a weak D match, TRBD1 (5 bases). The CDR3 spans 16 residues. CDR1 and CDR2 from the germline V gene are SGHAT and FQNNGV. V lost 5 bases and J lost 0, with 16 bases in between. CDR3 loop: CASSPSGGMVNTEAFF. The CDR3 DNA reads TGTGCCAGCAGCCCAAGTGGGGGGATGGTGAACACTGAAGCTTTCTTT.

A single count supports this clone. Distinct nucleotide sequences in the sample also encode this CDR3. The chain combines TRBV7-2 with TRBJ2-1, with 11 bases identical to TRBD2. From germline, CDR1 is SGHTA and CDR2 FQGNSA. The CDR3 consists of 17 residues. The junction had 5 bases not matched to a gene; V was cut back by 4 bases and J by 0 bases. The CDR3: CASSSGLAVSSYNEQFF. The CDR3, as DNA: TGTGCCAGCAGCTCGGGACTAGCGGTTTCCTCCTACAATGAGCAGTTCTTC. The whole variable domain, remainder taken from reference TRBV7-2 and TRBJ2-1, is GAGVSQSPSNKVTEKGKDVELRCDPISGHTALYWYRQSLGQGLEFLIYFQGNSAPDKSGLPSDRFSAERTGGSVSTLTIQRTQQEDSAVYLCASSSGLAVSSYNEQFFGPGTRLTVL.

This rearrangement joins TRBV19 to TRBJ1-2; 7 nucleotides line up with TRBD1. The CDR3 consists of 15 residues. V shed 7 bases and J 0 bases; nucleotides not matched to a gene: 8. Germline assignment: CDR1 LNHDA and CDR2 SQIVND (reference sequence). CDR3 in DNA: TGTGCCAGTACCCCCGGGACAGCTACTAACTATGGCTACACCTTC. Its protein is CASTPGTATNYGYTF.

V and J are TRBV13 and TRBJ2-6, with a possible D match to TRBD2 (6 bases). The CDR3 length is 19 residues. Germline V gene sequence: CDR1 PRHDT, CDR2 FYEKMQ (reference sequence). The V end was cut by 3 bases, the J end by 2 bases, with 20 bases between. CDR3 sequence: CASSLASLGGVTGANVLTF. The CDR3, as DNA: TGTGCCAGCAGCTTGGCCTCCTTAGGAGGGGTCACTGGGGCCAACGTCCTGACTTTC.

The chain couples TRBV4-3 to TRBJ2-3, with 12 bases matching TRBD2. Germline V lookup: CDR1 LGHNA, CDR2 YSLEER. V shed 0 bases and J 6 bases; nucleotides not matched to a gene: 13. This CDR3 contains 19 residues. The CDR3 DNA is TGCGCCAGCAGCCAAGATCCTAGCGGGAGGGCATTAGTTTCGGATACGCAGTATTTT. It specifies CASSQDPSGRALVSDTQYF.

The chain employs TRBV4-2 and TRBJ2-2; 7 bases map to TRBD2. V trimming: 1 base; J trimming: 6 bases; junction bases outside the gene matches: 14. Per germline, CDR1 LGHNA and CDR2 YNFKEQ. The CDR3 sequence is 18 residues long. CDR3 sequence (DNA): TGTGCCAGCAGCCAAGGCACCCAGCGGGGAACCCCTGCCGGGGAGCTGTTTTTT. Amino acids: CASSQGTQRGTPAGELFF.

The rearrangement uses TRBV3-1 (or the pseudogene TRBV3-2) and TRBJ2-1; 12 positions agree with TRBD2. V shed 0 bases and J 9 bases; nucleotides not matched to a gene: 3. The CDR3 is made up of 15 amino acids. The germline gives CDR1 LGHDT, CDR2 YNNKEL (reference sequence). The CDR3 here is CASSQESSGRGEQFF. The CDR3 nucleotides are TGTGCCAGCAGCCAAGAATCTAGCGGGAGGGGTGAGCAGTTCTTC.